Listed below are T cell receptor beta chains from one sample, sequenced in a study of blood T cell repertoires in COVID-19. Here immunoSEQ multiplex PCR was the method, and the copy in TCRdb shows in-frame clones only, minus some. The repertoire holds 95,000 to 150,000 clones, around 80% seen once, with 16% in the top ten. The material sequenced was peripheral blood. The receptors come from a man aged 55-75 years with active or convalescent COVID-19. The CDR3 runs from the conserved cysteine through the conserved F or W. A D gene is named only where the DNA matches it firmly. The listing skips clone size in some rows; elsewhere it reads once, few, many or a size class.

size: NA
D: NA
V: TRBV3-1/TRBV3-2
J: TRBJ2-1
DNA: TGTGCCAGCAGCCTCCGCGGGGCTAGGTCCTACAATGAGCAGTTCTTC
CDR3: CASSLRGARSYNEQFF

size: NA
D: NA
V: TRBV28
J: TRBJ1-1
DNA: TGTGCCAGCAGTTTAGAGGGCACTGAAGCTTTCTTT
CDR3: CASSLEGTEAFF

size: few
D: TRBD1
V: TRBV18
J: TRBJ2-7
DNA: TGTGCCAGCACCCAGCGCGCCCAGGGGGCAGGGGCCGAGCAGTACTTC
CDR3: CASTQRAQGAGAEQYF

size: NA
D: TRBD1
V: TRBV7-9
J: TRBJ1-1
DNA: TGTGCCAGCAGCCAAAGACAGGGCCTAGACACTGAAGCTTTCTTT
CDR3: CASSQRQGLDTEAFF

size: NA
D: NA
V: TRBV5-1
J: TRBJ1-1
DNA: TGCGCCAGCACCGTCGAGGCTTACATGAACACTGAAGCTTTCTTT
CDR3: CASTVEAYMNTEAFF

size: once
D: TRBD2
V: TRBV9
J: TRBJ2-1
DNA: TGTGCCAGCAGCGAGGGACTAGCGGGAGTCAATGAGCAGTTCTTC
CDR3: CASSEGLAGVNEQFF

size: once
D: NA
V: TRBV28
J: TRBJ2-1
DNA: TGTGCCAGCAAAGACCGGGACAAGGGGTCCTACAATGAGCAGTTCTTC
CDR3: CASKDRDKGSYNEQFF

size: NA
D: NA
V: TRBV19
J: TRBJ2-1
DNA: TGTGCCAGTAGTATAGTGAGGGGAGGGGGTGAGCAGTTCTTC
CDR3: CASSIVRGGGEQFF

size: NA
D: NA
V: TRBV30
J: TRBJ2-3
DNA: TGTGCCTGGAGTGTAGGCCGGGGCACAGATACGCAGTATTTT
CDR3: CAWSVGRGTDTQYF

size: NA
D: TRBD1
V: TRBV18
J: TRBJ2-7
DNA: TGTGCCAGCTCAGTTATTAGTAAACCGGGACAGTACTACGAGCAGTACTTC
CDR3: CASSVISKPGQYYEQYF

size: once
D: NA
V: TRBV20-1
J: TRBJ1-1
DNA: TGCAGTGCCGACGGCCAGAGTAAGGGGCTCTTT
CDR3: CSADGQSKGLF

size: NA
D: NA
V: TRBV15
J: TRBJ2-7
DNA: TGTGCCACCAGCAGAGAGGGGCGCAATACCCCCCACGAGCAGTACTTC
CDR3: CATSREGRNTPHEQYF

size: NA
D: TRBD1
V: TRBV28
J: TRBJ1-4
DNA: TGTGCCAGCCGGGGGACAGGGGGCCCTGAAAAACTGTTTTTT
CDR3: CASRGTGGPEKLFF

size: NA
D: TRBD2
V: TRBV5-4
J: TRBJ2-4
DNA: TGTGCCAGCAGCTTGGATCCGGGAGGGAGTGGAGACATTCAGTACTTC
CDR3: CASSLDPGGSGDIQYF